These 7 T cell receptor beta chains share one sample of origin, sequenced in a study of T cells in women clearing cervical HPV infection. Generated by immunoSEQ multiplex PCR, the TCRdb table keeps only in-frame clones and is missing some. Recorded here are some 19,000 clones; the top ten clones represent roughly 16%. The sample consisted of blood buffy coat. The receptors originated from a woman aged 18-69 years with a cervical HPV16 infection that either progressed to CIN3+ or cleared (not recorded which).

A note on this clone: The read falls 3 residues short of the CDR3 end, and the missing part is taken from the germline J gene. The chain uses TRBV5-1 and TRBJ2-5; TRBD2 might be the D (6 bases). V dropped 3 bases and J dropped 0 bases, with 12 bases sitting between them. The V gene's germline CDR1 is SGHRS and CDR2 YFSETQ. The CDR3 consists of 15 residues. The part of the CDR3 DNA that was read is TGCGCCAGCAGCTCAACCGGGACTCACCAAGAGACC. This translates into CASSSTGTHQET. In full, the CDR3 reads CASSSTGTHQETQYF. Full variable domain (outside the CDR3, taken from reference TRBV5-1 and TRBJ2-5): KAGVTQTPRYLIKTRGQQVTLSCSPISGHRSVSWYQQTPGQGLQFLFEYFSETQRNKGNFPGRFSGRQFSNSRSEMNVSTLELGDSALYLCASSSTGTHQETQYFGPGTRLLVL.

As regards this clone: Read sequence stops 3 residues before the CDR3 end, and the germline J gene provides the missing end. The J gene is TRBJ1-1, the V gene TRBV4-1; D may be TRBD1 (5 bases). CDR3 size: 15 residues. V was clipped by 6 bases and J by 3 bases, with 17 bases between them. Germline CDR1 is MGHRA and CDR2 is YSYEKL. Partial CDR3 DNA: TGCGCCAGCAGTCATAAGGGGCTGGAGGACACTGAA. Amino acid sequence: CASSHKGLEDTE. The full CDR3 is CASSHKGLEDTEAFF.

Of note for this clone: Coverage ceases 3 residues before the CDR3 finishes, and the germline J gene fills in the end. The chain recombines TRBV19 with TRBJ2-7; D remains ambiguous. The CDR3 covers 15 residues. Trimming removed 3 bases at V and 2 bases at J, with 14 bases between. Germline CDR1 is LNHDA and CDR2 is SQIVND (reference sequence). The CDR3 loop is CASSIQAGRTYEQYF. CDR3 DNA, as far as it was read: TGTGCCAGTAGTATCCAGGCAGGAAGAACCTACGAG.

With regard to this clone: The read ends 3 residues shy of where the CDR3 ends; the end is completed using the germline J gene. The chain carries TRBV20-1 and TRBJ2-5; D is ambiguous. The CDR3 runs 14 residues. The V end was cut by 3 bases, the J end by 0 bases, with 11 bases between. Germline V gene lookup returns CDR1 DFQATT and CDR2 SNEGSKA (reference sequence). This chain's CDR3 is CSASVWADQETQYF. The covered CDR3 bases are TGCAGTGCTAGCGTGTGGGCCGACCAAGAGACC.

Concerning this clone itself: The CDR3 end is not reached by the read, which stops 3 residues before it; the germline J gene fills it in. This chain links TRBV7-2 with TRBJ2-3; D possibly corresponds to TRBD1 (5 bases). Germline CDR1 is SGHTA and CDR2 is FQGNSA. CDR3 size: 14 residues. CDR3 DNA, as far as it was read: TGTGCCAGCAGCCTAACAGGTAGCAATCAGCCG. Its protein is CASSLTGSNQP. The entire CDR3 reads CASSLTGSNQPQYF.

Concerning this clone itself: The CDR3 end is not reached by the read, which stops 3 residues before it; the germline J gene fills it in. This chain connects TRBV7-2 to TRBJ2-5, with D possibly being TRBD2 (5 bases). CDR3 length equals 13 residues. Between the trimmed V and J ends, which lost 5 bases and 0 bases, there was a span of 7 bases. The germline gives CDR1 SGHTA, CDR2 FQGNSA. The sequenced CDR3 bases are TGTGCCAGCAGCCCGGGGAACCAAGAGACC. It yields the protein CASSPGNQET. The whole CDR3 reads CASSPGNQETQYF.

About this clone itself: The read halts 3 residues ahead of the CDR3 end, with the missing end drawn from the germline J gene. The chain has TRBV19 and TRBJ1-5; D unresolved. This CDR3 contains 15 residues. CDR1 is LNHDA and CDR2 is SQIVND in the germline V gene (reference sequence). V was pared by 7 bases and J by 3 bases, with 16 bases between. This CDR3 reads CASTDATGLNQPQHF. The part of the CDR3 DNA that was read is TGTGCCAGTACCGATGCGACTGGACTCAATCAGCCC.